This entry lists 22 T cell receptor beta chains sequenced from one sample in a study of regulatory T cells in long-lasting Graves disease. Through Arm-PCR of CDR3 regions and iRepertoire HTBI primers, TCR beta libraries were built. MiXCR, run by TCRdb on the multiplex PCR reads, gives a single entry per CDR3 protein. Among about 520,000 distinct CDR3 sequences, 12% were seen once, and the ten largest hold 8.9%. Stated time point: newly diagnosed GD, antithyroid drugs for less than 3 months. Scientists built the TCR library using RNA that was extracted from PBMCs. This sample also belongs to another study, concerning T cells in Graves' hyperthyroidism and ophthalmopathy.

The input for sequencing was peripheral blood mononuclear cells (PBMCs), taken at new diagnosis, from a patient treated with antithyroid drugs. Receptor source: a woman aged 25 to 39 with Graves disease.

This clonotype has a count of ten or more. CDR3 amino acids: CSEVGLDNEQFF. DNA of the CDR3: TGCAGCGAAGTAGGACTTGACAATGAGCAGTTCTTC. The V call is TRBV29-1, the J call TRBJ2-1, with D tentatively TRBD2 (5 bases). This CDR3 contains 12 residues. V lost 7 bases and J lost 5, with 12 bases in between. Germline V gene data show CDR1 as SQVTM and CDR2 as ANQGSEA.

This clonotype came up a few times. Germline is not matched at one junction end, which may reflect a read error. The chain is built from TRBV12-3 or TRBV12-4 and TRBJ2-2; D may match TRBD1 or TRBD2 (6 bases each). CDR3 length equals 14 residues. The CDR3 bases are TGTACCAGCGCCTCGGGGGCGAGGACCGGGGAGCTGTTTTTT. Amino acid sequence: CTSASGARTGELFF.

The rearrangement uses TRBV28 and TRBJ2-1; TRBD2 agrees at 7 bases. The junction had 8 bases not matched to a gene; V was cut back by 8 bases and J by 7 bases. Germline values: CDR1 MDHEN, CDR2 SYDVKM. The CDR3 contains 13 residues. DNA of the CDR3: TGTGCCAGCCGCCGGGGAGCGGGAAATGAGCAGTTCTTC. Translating it yields CASRRGAGNEQFF.

This clonotype was counted many times. The CDR3, as DNA: TGTGCCAGCAGCTCGGGACTAGCGGGAGGTCGCCAGCAGTTCTTC. Amino acid sequence: CASSSGLAGGRQQFF. The J gene is TRBJ2-1, the V gene TRBV7-6, with TRBD2 matching 15 bases. The CDR3 has 15 amino acids. J lost 11 bases, V lost 4 bases, and 6 bases had no gene match. The germline CDR1 and CDR2 sequences are SGHVS and FNYEAQ.

This clonotype was seen a handful of times. The J gene is TRBJ2-3, the V gene TRBV6-2 or TRBV6-3; TRBD2 aligns across 8 bases. The ends lost 5 bases at V and 4 bases at J; junction bases unmatched: 11. Germline lookup yields CDR1 MNHEY and CDR2 SVGEGT. The CDR3 runs 16 residues. CDR3 sequence (DNA): TGTGCCAGCAGTGAACTCTCCCTAGCGGGCCCAGATACGCAGTATTTT. Protein sequence: CASSELSLAGPDTQYF.

This rearrangement joins TRBV15 to TRBJ2-2; 8 bases are shared with TRBD2. The CDR3 extends over 14 amino acids. Per germline, CDR1 LNHNV and CDR2 YYDKDF (reference sequence). V lost 5 bases, J lost 6 bases, and 5 bases stayed unmatched. The CDR3 here is CATSRGGGSGELFF. For the CDR3, the DNA is TGTGCCACCAGCCGGGGCGGGGGGTCCGGGGAGCTGTTTTTT.

The sample holds many counts of this clonotype. V is TRBV30 and J is TRBJ1-2; D might be TRBD1 (5 bases). Germline V gives CDR1 GTSNPN, CDR2 SVGIG (reference sequence). CDR3 length equals 15 residues. V dropped 0 bases and J dropped 8 bases, with 19 bases sitting between them. The CDR3 region is CAWSVGAVRSRGYTF. The CDR3, as DNA: TGTGCCTGGAGTGTAGGGGCGGTCAGATCGCGGGGCTACACCTTC.

This clonotype was detected many times. The chain is built from TRBV30 and TRBJ2-3, with D possibly TRBD2 on 6 matching bases. V lost 5 bases to trimming and J lost 8 bases, with 8 bases between them. Germline loops: CDR1 GTSNPN, CDR2 SVGIG (reference sequence). The CDR3 is made up of 10 amino acids. DNA of the CDR3: TGTGCCTGGGAGGGACTTACGCAGTATTTT. Protein sequence: CAWEGLTQYF. Based on the CDR3 plus reference TRBV30 and TRBJ2-3, the full variable domain is SQTIHQWPATLVQPVGSPLSLECTVEGTSNPNLYWYRQAAGRGLQLLFYSVGIGQISSEVPQNLSASRPQDRQFILSSKKLLLSDSGFYLCAWEGLTQYFGPGTRLTVL.

This clonotype was detected many times. The CDR3 is CATSRDLLAGGYEQYF. As DNA, the CDR3 is TGTGCCACCAGCAGAGATCTCCTAGCGGGAGGCTACGAGCAGTACTTC. The rearrangement links TRBV15 to TRBJ2-7; 11 nucleotides align to TRBD2. Germline V lookup: CDR1 LNHNV, CDR2 YYDKDF (reference sequence). Trimming at V came to 0 bases and at J to 3 bases, leaving 4 bases not matched to a gene. The CDR3 totals 16 residues.

This clonotype came up many times. The J gene is TRBJ2-1, the V gene TRBV18, with unresolved D. The CDR3 loop spans 15 amino acids. CDR1 is KGHSH, CDR2 LQKENI, per germline. V shed 2 bases and J shed 2 bases, with 10 bases lying between them. The CDR3 nucleotides read TGTGCCAGCTCACCATCGCTTACGACCTACAATGAGCAGTTCTTC. It yields the protein CASSPSLTTYNEQFF.

This clonotype was found a few times. The rearrangement joins TRBV6-2 or TRBV6-3 to TRBJ1-3; D not certain. The CDR3 length is 14 residues. V lost 5 bases and J 0 bases, leaving 8 bases between the germline ends. Germline V gives CDR1 MNHEY, CDR2 SVGEGT. CDR3 residues: CASSIDFSGNTIYF. The CDR3, as DNA: TGTGCCAGCAGTATAGATTTCTCTGGAAACACCATATATTTT.

The table lists this clonotype with many counts. The rearrangement links TRBV20-1 to TRBJ2-1, with 8 bases identical to TRBD2. V lost 3 bases, J lost 5 bases, and 9 bases stayed unmatched. CDR1 and CDR2 (germline): DFQATT, SNEGSKA (reference sequence). This CDR3 comprises 15 residues. DNA of the CDR3: TGCAGTGCTAGCCCCAGCGGGAGAAAAAACAATGAGCAGTTCTTC. This translates into CSASPSGRKNNEQFF.

Worth noting for this clonotype: Being one base from a much bigger clone, this may be a read error. The chain carries TRBV18 and TRBJ2-1, with 7 positions matching TRBD2. CDR3 length: 14 residues. Germline lookup yields CDR1 KGHSH and CDR2 LQKENI. The DNA for the CDR3 is TGTGCCAGCTGGACGGGAGGACCCTCCCATGAGCACTTCTTC. It specifies CASWTGGPSHEHFF.

This clonotype appeared a few times. One junction end disagrees with the germline gene, perhaps due to a read error. For the CDR3, the DNA is TGCAGCGTTGAAGCCCAGCGGGAGGGGCTGAGTAGGGAGCAGTCCTTC. This sequence encodes CSVEAQREGLSREQSF. The rearrangement joins TRBV29-1 to TRBJ2-1; 10 bases align to TRBD2. CDR1 SQVTM and CDR2 ANQGSEA come from the germline V gene. The CDR3 has 16 residues.

As concerns this clonotype: A read error may explain this, as a much larger clone is one base away. The chain combines TRBV3-1 with TRBJ1-1; tentative D call: TRBD1 (6 bases). Looked up from germline, CDR1 is LGHDT and CDR2 is YNNKEL (reference sequence). This CDR3 has 14 residues. V was trimmed by 6 bases and J by 0 bases, leaving 11 bases between them. In DNA, the CDR3 is TGTGCCAGCAGGAAGGGGGGCGTGAACACTGAAGCTTTCTTT. Encoded protein: CASRKGGVNTEAFF.

As for this clonotype: This could be a read error, since a much larger clone is one nucleotide away. This chain links TRBV19 with TRBJ2-1; TRBD1 matches 9 bases. CDR1 is LNHDA, CDR2 SQIVND, per germline (reference sequence). J gave up 6 bases and V 9 bases, and 15 bases lay outside the gene matches. This CDR3 has 16 amino acids. CDR3 DNA sequence: TGTGCCAGCAGCGCCGGTCGGGACAGGGTGTCCAATGAGCAGTTCTTC. This translates into CASSAGRDRVSNEQFF.

The genes are TRBV9 and TRBJ2-1; 7 bases are shared with TRBD2. Per the germline V gene, CDR1 is SGDLS and CDR2 is YYNGEE. This CDR3 comprises 19 residues. Trimming at V came to 4 bases and at J to 3 bases, leaving 19 bases not matched to a gene. CDR3 in DNA: TGTGCCAGCAGCCCTAGGAGGCTAGCGGCCGCACCTATCTACAATGAGCAGTTCTTC. Translation gives CASSPRRLAAAPIYNEQFF.

This chain uses TRBV19 with TRBJ2-1; 9 nucleotides match TRBD2. In germline, CDR1 is LNHDA, CDR2 SQIVND (reference sequence). The trim removed 7 bases at V and 9 bases at J, leaving 10 bases unmatched. The CDR3 consists of 14 residues. The CDR3: CASKGAGGPGEQFF. The DNA of the CDR3 is TGTGCCAGTAAGGGGGCGGGAGGGCCTGGTGAGCAGTTCTTC.

In this sample, this clonotype turned up a few times. The rearrangement joins TRBV19 to TRBJ2-2, with TRBD1 as a possible D gene (6 bases). Trimming pared 8 bases from V and 4 bases from J, leaving 26 bases between. The CDR3 has 18 residues. The germline V gene encodes CDR1 LNHDA and CDR2 SQIVND (reference sequence). CDR3 in DNA: TGTGCCAGTTCCCGCAAAGGGCCAGGGACATTGGGCACCGGGGAGCTGTTTTTT. Its protein is CASSRKGPGTLGTGELFF.

The sample holds many counts of this clonotype. The junction does not match germline at one end; this may be a read error. V gene TRBV27 combines with J gene TRBJ2-1; 14 positions match TRBD2. Germline V gene lookup returns CDR1 MNHEY and CDR2 SMNVEV (reference sequence). The CDR3 is 19 residues long. For the CDR3, the DNA is TGTGCCAGCAGTTTCCTGGGACTAGCGGGAGTAAGCTCCCACAATGAGCAGTTCTTC. Encoded protein: CASSFLGLAGVSSHNEQFF.

There are many counts of this clonotype. A read error may produce the germline difference seen at one junction end. The J gene is TRBJ2-5, the V gene TRBV11-2; 11 positions match TRBD1. CDR3 length equals 18 residues. The germline gives CDR1 SGHAT, CDR2 FQNNGV. Written as DNA, the CDR3 is TGTGCCAGCACCTTAGGTACAGGACAGGGGGCGAGGACCGAGACCCAGTACTTC. As protein: CASTLGTGQGARTETQYF.

At least ten counts were recorded for this clonotype. The gene calls are TRBV2 and TRBJ1-6; 8 positions agree with TRBD1. The CDR3 runs 13 residues. Germline CDR1 SNHLY, CDR2 FYNNEI. Unmatched junction bases numbered 6, after V lost 7 bases and J lost 10 bases. CDR3 region: CASNLDRASPLHF. CDR3 DNA: TGTGCCAGCAATCTGGACAGGGCGTCACCCCTCCACTTT.